The rows below give T cell receptor beta chains drawn from one sample of a study of shared clonotypes between healthy human individuals. Data came from immunoSEQ multiplex PCR; TCRdb stores just in-frame clones and leaves some out. The sample carries about 1.5 million clones, approximately 98% recorded once. The specimen sequenced was naive CD4+ T cells sorted from blood. The receptors were gathered from a man aged 30 to 45 in good health. The conserved cysteine and the conserved F or W are not part of the CDR3 here. The order of the fields is J gene, D gene, V gene, CDR3 protein. A D gene is named only where the DNA matches it firmly.

TRBJ2-7 NA TRBV7-2 ASSERVSSYEQY
TRBJ2-7 NA TRBV18 ASSLRAHEQY
TRBJ2-3 NA TRBV7-9 ASSRNSASGTDTQY
TRBJ2-7 TRBD1 TRBV5-8 ASSLDRGANEQY
TRBJ2-7 NA TRBV5-1 ASSFELRLGEQY
TRBJ1-1 TRBD1 TRBV9 ASSPRDRGDRGTEAF
TRBJ2-1 NA TRBV28 ASSLLNNEQF
TRBJ2-7 NA TRBV19 ASSIGQVSYEQY
TRBJ2-2 NA TRBV5-1 ASSNPNGELF
TRBJ2-4 NA TRBV5-6 ASSLLDRKNIQY
TRBJ2-3 NA TRBV7-8 ASSLGLINTDTQY
TRBJ2-2 NA TRBV18 ASSPTNRELF
TRBJ2-5 NA TRBV2 ASSPPSRETQY
TRBJ2-7 NA TRBV11-2 ASSLDGLGEQY
TRBJ2-7 TRBD1 TRBV7-6 ASSLAPGQGASEQY
TRBJ2-2 NA TRBV30 AWAGLLNTGELF
TRBJ2-7 TRBD2 TRBV30 AWAGLAHEQY